This T cell receptor (beta chain) originates from a study of long-term antiretroviral therapy in people with HIV. Study-level points and caveats: The study found that diversity rose after ART but stayed below transplant donor controls. Blood obtained between the mid-2000s and the late 2010s may reflect older ART regimens. There were no data on ART adherence, viral resistance or therapy changes, a gap that limits inferences about post-ART repertoire changes.

Germline trimming cut 6 bases from V and 7 bases from J; bases unmatched to any gene: 6. CDR3 length: 14 amino acids. Germline V lookup: CDR1 MNHNS, CDR2 SASEGT. Concerning this clone itself: What it recognizes is unknown.

United States facilities provided treatment to all participants with HIV. An immunoSEQ assay, version v3.0, was performed at survey level. Sequencing was performed with immunoSEQ multiplex PCR; in TCRdb, only in-frame clones are kept and a portion is missing. The table records about 20,000 clones, 82% of them present only once. This sample comprised unsorted PBMCs, obtained 2.3 to 2.5 years after starting antiretroviral therapy. This chain links TRBV6-1 with TRBJ2-1; 10 positions agree with TRBD2. The TCR comes from a man aged 40-50 years with HIV. CDR3 protein: CASRPAGGTNEQFF. The CDR3 nucleotides read TGTGCCAGCAGGCCAGCGGGAGGGACAAATGAGCAGTTCTTC.